This T cell receptor beta chain was identified in a study of OX40 agonist ivuxolimab in advanced cancers. On the study more broadly: A male proportion of over 75% was recorded, with mean age roughly 62 years and range about 20 to 90. Prior anti-PD-1, anti-PD-L1 or anti-CTLA-4 therapy was allowed; around 43% had some.

Clones were read by immunoSEQ multiplex PCR, and TCRdb kept only the in-frame ones, dropping some. The table lists about 62,000 clones, 85% of them singletons. Deletions cut 0 bases from V and 2 bases from J, with 13 bases between. The CDR3 consists of 16 residues. Germline V gene data show CDR1 as LGHNA and CDR2 as YNFKEQ. General study points: Expanded peripheral T-cell antigen specificity went undetermined.

In regard to this clone: Its target is unknown.

Material: CD4+ or CD8+ T cells sorted from blood, obtained in a trial of the OX40 agonist ivuxolimab. The chain employs TRBV4-2 and TRBJ1-1, with D perhaps TRBD1 (6 bases). This sequence was found in an adult with an advanced solid tumor such as melanoma, head and neck, liver or kidney cancer. CDR3 in amino acids: CASSQEYRQANTEAFF. For the CDR3, the DNA is TGTGCCAGCAGCCAAGAATACCGACAGGCAAACACTGAAGCTTTCTTT.